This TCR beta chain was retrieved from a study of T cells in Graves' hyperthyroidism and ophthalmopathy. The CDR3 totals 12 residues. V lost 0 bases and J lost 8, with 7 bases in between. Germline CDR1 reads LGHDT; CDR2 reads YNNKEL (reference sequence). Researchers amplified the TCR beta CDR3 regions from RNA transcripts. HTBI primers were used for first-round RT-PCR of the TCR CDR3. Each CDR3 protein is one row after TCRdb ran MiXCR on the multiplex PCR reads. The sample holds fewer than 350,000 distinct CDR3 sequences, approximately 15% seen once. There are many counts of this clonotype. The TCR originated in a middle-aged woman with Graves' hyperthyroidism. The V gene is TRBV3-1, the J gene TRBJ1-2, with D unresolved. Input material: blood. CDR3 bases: TGTGCCAGCAGCCAAGATATCCGCGGCTACACCTTC. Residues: CASSQDIRGYTF.